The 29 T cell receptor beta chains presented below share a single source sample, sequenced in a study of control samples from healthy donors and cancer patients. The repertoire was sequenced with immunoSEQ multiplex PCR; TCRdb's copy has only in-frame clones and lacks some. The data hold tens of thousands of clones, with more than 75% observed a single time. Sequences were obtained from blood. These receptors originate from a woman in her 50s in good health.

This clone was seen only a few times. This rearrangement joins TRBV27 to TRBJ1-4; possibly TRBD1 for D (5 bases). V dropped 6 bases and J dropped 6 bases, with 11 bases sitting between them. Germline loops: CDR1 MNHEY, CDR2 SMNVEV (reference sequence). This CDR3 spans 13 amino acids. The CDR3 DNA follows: TGTGCCAGCAGGAAGAGGGACCATGAAAAACTGTTTTTT. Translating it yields CASRKRDHEKLFF.

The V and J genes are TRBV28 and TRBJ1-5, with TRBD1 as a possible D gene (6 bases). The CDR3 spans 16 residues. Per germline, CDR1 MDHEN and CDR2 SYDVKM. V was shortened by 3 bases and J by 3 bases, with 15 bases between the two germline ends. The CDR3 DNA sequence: TGTGCCAGCAGTTTTACTGTCCAGGGGCCCAATCAGCCCCAGCATTTT. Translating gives CASSFTVQGPNQPQHF.

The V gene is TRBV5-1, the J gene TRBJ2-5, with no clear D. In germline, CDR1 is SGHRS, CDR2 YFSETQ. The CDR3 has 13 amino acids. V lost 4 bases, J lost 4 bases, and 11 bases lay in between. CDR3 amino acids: CASSQIGVETQYF. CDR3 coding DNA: TGCGCCAGCAGCCAAATTGGAGTAGAGACCCAGTACTTC.

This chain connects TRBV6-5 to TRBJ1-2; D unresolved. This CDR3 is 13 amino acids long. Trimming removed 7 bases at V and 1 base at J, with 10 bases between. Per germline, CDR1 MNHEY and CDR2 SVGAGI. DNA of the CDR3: TGTGCCAGCACCGTTGACCGTAACTATGGCTACACCTTC. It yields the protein CASTVDRNYGYTF.

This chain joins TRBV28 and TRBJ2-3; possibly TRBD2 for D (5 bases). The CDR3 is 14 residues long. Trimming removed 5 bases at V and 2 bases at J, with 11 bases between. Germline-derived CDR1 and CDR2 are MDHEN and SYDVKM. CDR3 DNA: TGTGCCAGCAGTCCTGGACTTATCACAGATACGCAGTATTTT. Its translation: CASSPGLITDTQYF.

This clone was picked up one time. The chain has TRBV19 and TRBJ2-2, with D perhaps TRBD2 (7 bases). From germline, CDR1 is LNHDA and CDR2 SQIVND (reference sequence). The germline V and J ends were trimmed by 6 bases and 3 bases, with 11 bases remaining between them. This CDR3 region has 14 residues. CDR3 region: CASREGGYTGELFF. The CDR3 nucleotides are TGTGCCAGTAGAGAGGGGGGGTACACCGGGGAGCTGTTTTTT.

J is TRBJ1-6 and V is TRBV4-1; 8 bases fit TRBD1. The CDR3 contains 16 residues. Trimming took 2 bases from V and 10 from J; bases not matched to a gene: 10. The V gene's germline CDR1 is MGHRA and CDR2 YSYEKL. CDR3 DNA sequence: TGCGCCAGCAGCCAACCTGGGACAGGAGGAGGATCACCCCTCCACTTT. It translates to CASSQPGTGGGSPLHF.

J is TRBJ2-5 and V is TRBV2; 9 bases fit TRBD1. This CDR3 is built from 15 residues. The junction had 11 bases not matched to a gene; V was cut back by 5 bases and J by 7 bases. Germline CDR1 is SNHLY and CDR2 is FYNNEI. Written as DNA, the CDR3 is TGTGCCAGCAGTCCGACAGGGGGGCCAATTGGGACCCAGTACTTC. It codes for CASSPTGGPIGTQYF.

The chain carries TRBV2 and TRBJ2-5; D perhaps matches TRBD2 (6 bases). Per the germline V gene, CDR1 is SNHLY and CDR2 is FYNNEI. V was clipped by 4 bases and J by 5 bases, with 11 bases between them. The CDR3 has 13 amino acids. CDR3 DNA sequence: TGTGCCAGCAGTGTGGAGGGGCGCGAGACCCAGTACTTC. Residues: CASSVEGRETQYF.

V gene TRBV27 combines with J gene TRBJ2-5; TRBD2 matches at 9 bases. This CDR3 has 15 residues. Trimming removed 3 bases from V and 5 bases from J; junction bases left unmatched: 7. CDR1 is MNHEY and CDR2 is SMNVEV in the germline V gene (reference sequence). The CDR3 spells CASSFQTSGVETQYF. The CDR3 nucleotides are TGTGCCAGCAGTTTCCAGACTAGCGGAGTGGAGACCCAGTACTTC.

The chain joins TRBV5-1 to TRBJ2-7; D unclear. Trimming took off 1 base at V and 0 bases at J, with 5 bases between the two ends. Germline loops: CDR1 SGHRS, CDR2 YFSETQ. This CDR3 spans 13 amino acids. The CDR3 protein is CASSLRVSYEQYF. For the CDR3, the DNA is TGCGCCAGCAGCTTGCGGGTCTCCTACGAGCAGTACTTC.

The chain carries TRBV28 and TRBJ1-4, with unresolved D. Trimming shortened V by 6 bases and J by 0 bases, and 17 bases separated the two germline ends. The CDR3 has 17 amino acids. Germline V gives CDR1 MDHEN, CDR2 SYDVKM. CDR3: CASRPGLQKTTNEKLFF. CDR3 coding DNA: TGTGCCAGCAGGCCGGGTCTTCAGAAAACAACTAATGAAAAACTGTTTTTT.

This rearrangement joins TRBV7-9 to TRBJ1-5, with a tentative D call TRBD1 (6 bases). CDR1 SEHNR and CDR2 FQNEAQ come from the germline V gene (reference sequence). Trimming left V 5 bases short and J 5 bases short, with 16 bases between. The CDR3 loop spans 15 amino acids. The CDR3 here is CASSPAGGPHQPQHF. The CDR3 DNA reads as TGTGCCAGCAGCCCTGCGGGGGGCCCACATCAGCCCCAGCATTTT. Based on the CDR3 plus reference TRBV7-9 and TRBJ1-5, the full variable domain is DTGVSQNPRHKITKRGQNVTFRCDPISEHNRLYWYRQTLGQGPEFLTYFQNEAQLEKSRLLSDRFSAERPKGSFSTLEIQRTEQGDSAMYLCASSPAGGPHQPQHFGDGTRLSIL.

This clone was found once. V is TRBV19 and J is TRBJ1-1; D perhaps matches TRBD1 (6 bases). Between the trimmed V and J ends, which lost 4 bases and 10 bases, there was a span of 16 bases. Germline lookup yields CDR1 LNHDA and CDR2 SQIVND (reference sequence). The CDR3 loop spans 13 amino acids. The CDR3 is CASSTPGAGTAFF. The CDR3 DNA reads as TGTGCCAGTAGTACCCCGGGGGCAGGGACAGCTTTCTTT.

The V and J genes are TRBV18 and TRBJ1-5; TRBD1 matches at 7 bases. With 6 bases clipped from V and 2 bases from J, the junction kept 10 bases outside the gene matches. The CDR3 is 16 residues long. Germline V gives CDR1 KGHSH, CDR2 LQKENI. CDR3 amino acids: CASSPKEGAGNQPQHF. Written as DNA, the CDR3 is TGTGCCAGCTCTCCAAAAGAGGGGGCAGGCAATCAGCCCCAGCATTTT.

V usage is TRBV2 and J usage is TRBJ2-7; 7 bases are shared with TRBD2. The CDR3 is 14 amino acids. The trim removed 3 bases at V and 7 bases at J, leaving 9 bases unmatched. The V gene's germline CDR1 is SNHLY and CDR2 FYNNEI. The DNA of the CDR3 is TGTGCCAGCAGTGATACCGGGACTACCTTTGAGCAGTACTTC. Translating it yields CASSDTGTTFEQYF.

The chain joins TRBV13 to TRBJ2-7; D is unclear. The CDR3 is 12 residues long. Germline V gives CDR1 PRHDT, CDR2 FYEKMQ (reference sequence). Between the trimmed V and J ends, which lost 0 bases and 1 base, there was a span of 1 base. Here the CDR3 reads CASSLGSYEQYF. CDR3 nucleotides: TGTGCCAGCAGCTTAGGTTCCTACGAGCAGTACTTC.

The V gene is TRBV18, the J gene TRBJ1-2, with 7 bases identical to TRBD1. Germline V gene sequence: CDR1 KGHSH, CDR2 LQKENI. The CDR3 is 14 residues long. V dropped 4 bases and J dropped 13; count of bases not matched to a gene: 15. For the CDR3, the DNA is TGTGCCAGCTCACTCAATGGACTCGAGGGGGCCTTCACCTTC. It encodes CASSLNGLEGAFTF.

CDR3 nucleotides: TGTGCCAGTAGGGACTATAACAATGAGCAGTTCTTC. Its protein is CASRDYNNEQFF. This chain joins TRBV19 and TRBJ2-1, with D perhaps TRBD2 (6 bases). Germline values: CDR1 LNHDA, CDR2 SQIVND (reference sequence). The CDR3 runs 12 residues. Trimming cost V 6 bases and J 5 bases, with 8 bases left between them.

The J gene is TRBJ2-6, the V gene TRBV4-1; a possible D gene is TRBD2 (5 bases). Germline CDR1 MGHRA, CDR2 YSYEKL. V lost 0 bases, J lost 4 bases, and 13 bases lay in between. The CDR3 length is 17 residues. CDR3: CASSQDTRYRGANVLTF. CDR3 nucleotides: TGCGCCAGCAGCCAAGATACTAGGTATAGGGGGGCCAACGTCCTGACTTTC.

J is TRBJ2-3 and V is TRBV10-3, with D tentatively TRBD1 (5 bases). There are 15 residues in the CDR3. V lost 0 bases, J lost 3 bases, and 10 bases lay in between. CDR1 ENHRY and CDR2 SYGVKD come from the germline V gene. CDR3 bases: TGTGCCATCAGTGAGTCCCAGGGTGGGACAGATACGCAGTATTTT. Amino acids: CAISESQGGTDTQYF.

Here the CDR3 reads CASSQRWGLREQYF. Written as DNA, the CDR3 is TGTGCCAGCAGTCAACGCTGGGGGCTCCGCGAGCAGTACTTC. The V and J genes are TRBV28 and TRBJ2-7, with a tentative D call TRBD1 (6 bases). The CDR3 runs 14 residues. Trimming pared 5 bases from V and 6 bases from J, leaving 17 bases between. CDR1 is MDHEN and CDR2 is SYDVKM in the germline V gene.

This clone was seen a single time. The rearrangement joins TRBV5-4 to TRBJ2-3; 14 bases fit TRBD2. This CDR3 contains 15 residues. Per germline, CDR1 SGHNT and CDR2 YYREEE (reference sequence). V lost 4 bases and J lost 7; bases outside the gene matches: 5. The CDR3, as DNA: TGTGCCAGCAGCACTGGACTAGCGGGAGGTAATACGCAGTATTTT. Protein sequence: CASSTGLAGGNTQYF.

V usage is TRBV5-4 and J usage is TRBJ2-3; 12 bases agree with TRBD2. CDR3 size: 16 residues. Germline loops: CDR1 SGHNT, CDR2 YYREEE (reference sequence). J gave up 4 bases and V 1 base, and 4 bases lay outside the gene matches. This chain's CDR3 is CASSLTSGRMADTQYF. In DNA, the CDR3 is TGTGCCAGCAGCTTGACTAGCGGGAGGATGGCAGATACGCAGTATTTT.

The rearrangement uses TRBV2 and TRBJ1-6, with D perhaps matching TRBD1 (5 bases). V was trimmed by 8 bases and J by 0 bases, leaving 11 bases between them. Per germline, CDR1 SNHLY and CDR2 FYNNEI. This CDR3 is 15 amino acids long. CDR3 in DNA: TGTGCCAGCGGGGACGGGAGCTCCTATAATTCACCCCTCCACTTT. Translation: CASGDGSSYNSPLHF. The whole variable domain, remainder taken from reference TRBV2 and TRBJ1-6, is EPEVTQTPSHQVTQMGQEVILRCVPISNHLYFYWYRQILGQKVEFLVSFYNNEISEKSEIFDDQFSVERPDGSNFTLKIRSTKLEDSAMYFCASGDGSSYNSPLHFGNGTRLTVT.

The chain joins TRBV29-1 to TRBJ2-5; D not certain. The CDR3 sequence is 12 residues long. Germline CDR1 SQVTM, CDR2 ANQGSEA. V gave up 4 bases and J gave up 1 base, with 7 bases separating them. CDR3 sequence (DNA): TGCAGCGTTGCGGATGGCCAAGAGACCCAGTACTTC. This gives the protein CSVADGQETQYF.

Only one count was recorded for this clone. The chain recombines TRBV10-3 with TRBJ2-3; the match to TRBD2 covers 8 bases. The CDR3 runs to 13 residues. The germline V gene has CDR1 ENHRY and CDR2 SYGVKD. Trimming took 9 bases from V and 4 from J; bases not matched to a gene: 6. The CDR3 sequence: CAIRLAPPDTQYF. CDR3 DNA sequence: TGTGCCATTCGACTAGCGCCACCAGATACGCAGTATTTT.

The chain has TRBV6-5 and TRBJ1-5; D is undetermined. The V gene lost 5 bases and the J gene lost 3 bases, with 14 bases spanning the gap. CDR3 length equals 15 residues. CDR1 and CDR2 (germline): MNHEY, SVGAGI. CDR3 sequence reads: CASSTGSLFNQPQHF. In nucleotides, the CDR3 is TGTGCCAGCAGTACCGGGTCCTTGTTCAATCAGCCCCAGCATTTT.

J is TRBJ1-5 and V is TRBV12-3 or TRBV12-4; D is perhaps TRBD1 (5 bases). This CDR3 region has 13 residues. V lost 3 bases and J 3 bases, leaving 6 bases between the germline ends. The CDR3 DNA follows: TGTGCCAGCAGTTTCAGGGCCAATCAGCCCCAGCATTTT. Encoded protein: CASSFRANQPQHF.